The 29 T cell receptor beta chains below come from one sample, sequenced in a study of lymphopenia after photon versus proton radiotherapy. TCRdb keeps only in-frame clones here, not all; method: immunoSEQ multiplex PCR. The profile shows more than 45,000 clones, approximately 92% of them singletons. The sample was peripheral blood, taken from a patient treated with photon-based radiotherapy. The receptors come from a woman in her forties with cholangiocarcinoma.

The chain uses TRBV13 and TRBJ1-1; the D is unclear. This CDR3 spans 12 amino acids. Germline V gene data show CDR1 as PRHDT and CDR2 as FYEKMQ (reference sequence). V lost 5 bases, J lost 5 bases, and 9 bases lay in between. The CDR3 sequence: CASSLSGTEAFF. The CDR3 coding sequence is TGTGCCAGCAGCCTAAGCGGGACTGAAGCTTTCTTT.

The chain combines TRBV27 with TRBJ2-7; no clear D gene. The CDR3 totals 14 residues. Germline V gives CDR1 MNHEY, CDR2 SMNVEV (reference sequence). Trimming removed 3 bases from V and 4 bases from J, with 13 bases in between. The CDR3 reads CASSFGVNLYEQYF. CDR3 bases: TGTGCCAGCAGTTTCGGAGTAAACTTGTACGAGCAGTACTTC.

This sequence joins TRBV5-4 and TRBJ2-3; 10 nucleotides align to TRBD1. The CDR3 is 15 amino acids. CDR1 is SGHNT and CDR2 is YYREEE in the germline V gene (reference sequence). V trimming: 2 bases; J trimming: 2 bases; junction bases outside the gene matches: 2. The CDR3 reads CASSFDRGPTDTQYF. DNA for the CDR3: TGTGCCAGCAGCTTCGACAGGGGGCCCACAGATACGCAGTATTTT. Combining the CDR3 with reference TRBV5-4 and TRBJ2-3 gives the whole variable domain ETGVTQSPTHLIKTRGQQVTLRCSSQSGHNTVSWYQQALGQGPQFIFQYYREEENGRGNFPPRFSGLQFPNYSSELNVNALELDDSALYLCASSFDRGPTDTQYFGPGTRLTVL.

This CDR3 is CASSRGRGELFF. The CDR3 coding sequence is TGTGCCAGCAGCCGGGGAAGAGGGGAGCTGTTTTTT. The chain employs TRBV13 and TRBJ2-2; perhaps TRBD2 as D (5 bases). The germline V gene has CDR1 PRHDT and CDR2 FYEKMQ (reference sequence). The CDR3 extends over 12 amino acids. With 5 bases removed from V and 8 bases from J, the gap between germline ends came to 9 bases.

The chain joins TRBV18 to TRBJ1-4; 11 nucleotides agree with TRBD1. J gave up 7 bases and V 0 bases, and 1 base lay outside the gene matches. Germline V gene lookup returns CDR1 KGHSH and CDR2 LQKENI. The CDR3 runs to 15 residues. The CDR3 nucleotides read TGTGCCAGCTCACCACCGGGACAGGGGGGTGAAAAACTGTTTTTT. Translation: CASSPPGQGGEKLFF.

This chain joins TRBV6-5 and TRBJ2-7; D might be TRBD1 (6 bases). Per the germline V gene, CDR1 is MNHEY and CDR2 is SVGAGI. CDR3 length equals 13 residues. The germline V and J ends were trimmed by 5 bases and 7 bases, with 15 bases remaining between them. DNA for the CDR3: TGTGCCAGCAGTGAGGCCGCGAGGGGGGAGCAGTACTTC. The encoded protein is CASSEAARGEQYF.

The V and J genes are TRBV27 and TRBJ2-7, with 8 bases aligning to TRBD1. This CDR3 spans 15 amino acids. V was pared by 4 bases and J by 3 bases, with 8 bases of the junction left unmatched. In germline, CDR1 is MNHEY, CDR2 SMNVEV (reference sequence). The CDR3 spells CASSSAGQGDYEQYF. The CDR3 coding sequence is TGTGCCAGCAGTTCCGCAGGACAGGGCGACTACGAGCAGTACTTC.

The chain employs TRBV21-1 and TRBJ1-5. TRBV21-1 is tagged as a pseudogene. The CDR3 runs 11 residues. CDR3 amino acids: CASPTGQPQHF. CDR3 nucleotides: TGTGCCAGCCCAACTGGGCAGCCCCAGCATTTT.

This chain links TRBV28 with TRBJ2-1; no definite D call. The V and J ends lost 3 bases and 7 bases respectively, with 1 base between them. The CDR3 extends over 10 amino acids. Germline CDR1 is MDHEN and CDR2 is SYDVKM. Here the CDR3 DNA reads TGTGCCAGCAGTTTGAATGAGCAGTTCTTC. The encoded protein is CASSLNEQFF.

This clone was seen just once. V usage is TRBV4-1 and J usage is TRBJ1-2, with D tentatively TRBD1 (5 bases). The length of the CDR3 is 17 residues. The V and J ends lost 7 bases and 4 bases respectively, with 25 bases between them. CDR1 is MGHRA, CDR2 YSYEKL, per germline. The CDR3 sequence: CASTPPAGTHRAYGYTF. The CDR3 nucleotides read TGCGCCAGCACCCCTCCGGCGGGGACCCACCGTGCCTATGGCTACACCTTC.

The chain couples TRBV30 to TRBJ1-2; D gene ambiguous. The V gene's germline CDR1 is GTSNPN and CDR2 SVGIG (reference sequence). The CDR3 is 11 residues long. Trimming took 8 bases from V and 2 from J, leaving 9 bases between them. As DNA, the CDR3 is TGTGCCAGAGACGGGAACTATGGCTACACCTTC. It encodes CARDGNYGYTF.

The CDR3 DNA sequence: TGTGCCTGGTTTAGAAGGGGGCAAGGCACTGAAGCTTTCTTT. Protein product: CAWFRRGQGTEAFF. This chain uses TRBV30 with TRBJ1-1, with 7 bases fitting TRBD1. The ends lost 5 bases at V and 4 bases at J; junction bases unmatched: 10. Germline V gene sequence: CDR1 GTSNPN, CDR2 SVGIG (reference sequence). The CDR3 spans 14 residues.

The chain is built from TRBV7-9 and TRBJ1-1, with D maybe TRBD1 (6 bases). This CDR3 comprises 15 residues. V was cut by 5 bases and J by 1 base, with 14 bases left in between. Looked up from germline, CDR1 is SEHNR and CDR2 is FQNEAQ (reference sequence). CDR3 amino acids: CASSHSWGPNTEAFF. The CDR3 nucleotides are TGTGCCAGCAGCCACTCCTGGGGGCCGAACACTGAAGCTTTCTTT.

The rearrangement uses TRBV6-6 and TRBJ1-3; D ambiguous. CDR3 length: 11 amino acids. V was pared by 5 bases and J by 8 bases, with 7 bases between. The germline CDR1 and CDR2 sequences are MNHNY and SVGAGI (reference sequence). The CDR3 loop reads CASSRGDTIYF. The DNA for the CDR3 is TGTGCCAGCAGTCGCGGGGACACCATATATTTT.

The chain links TRBV5-1 to TRBJ1-1, with D tentatively TRBD1 (5 bases). The length of the CDR3 is 16 residues. Trimming took off 5 bases at V and 1 base at J, with 18 bases between the two ends. Germline values: CDR1 SGHRS, CDR2 YFSETQ. CDR3 residues: CASRPFEEGPNTEAFF. DNA of the CDR3: TGCGCCAGCAGGCCTTTCGAGGAGGGGCCGAACACTGAAGCTTTCTTT.

This chain links TRBV6-1 with TRBJ2-7; no clear D. CDR1 and CDR2 from the germline V gene are MNHNS and SASEGT. This CDR3 comprises 14 residues. V lost 2 bases and J 5 bases, leaving 13 bases between the germline ends. CDR3 region: CASSESYSFNEQYF. The CDR3 region has the DNA TGTGCCAGCAGTGAATCTTACAGTTTCAACGAGCAGTACTTC.

The V gene is TRBV11-2, the J gene TRBJ1-1; no reliable D call. This CDR3 spans 17 amino acids. Germline assignment: CDR1 SGHAT and CDR2 FQNNGV. V was clipped by 4 bases and J by 5 bases, with 23 bases between them. The CDR3 nucleotides read TGTGCCAGCAGCTCAGCTAATCCCCACCCAGATGGGACTGAAGCTTTCTTT. Its translation: CASSSANPHPDGTEAFF.

The CDR3 protein is CASNEQGFVNDEQYF. In nucleotides, the CDR3 is TGTGCCAGCAATGAACAGGGTTTTGTCAATGACGAGCAGTACTTC. The chain uses TRBV6-6 and TRBJ2-7, with D possibly TRBD1 on 6 matching bases. Germline loops: CDR1 MNHNY, CDR2 SVGAGI (reference sequence). The CDR3 loop spans 15 amino acids. Between the trimmed V and J ends, which lost 7 bases and 5 bases, there was a span of 21 bases.

The chain is built from TRBV6-5 and TRBJ2-7, with D tentatively TRBD2 (5 bases). CDR1 is MNHEY and CDR2 is SVGAGI in the germline V gene. Trimming shortened V by 3 bases and J by 2 bases, and 11 bases separated the two germline ends. This CDR3 spans 14 amino acids. The CDR3, as DNA: TGTGCCAGCAGTTATCGAGGGTCTACCTACGAGCAGTACTTC. It encodes CASSYRGSTYEQYF.

The chain has TRBV6-4 and TRBJ2-1; 11 nucleotides agree with TRBD2. V was clipped by 0 bases and J by 6 bases; unmatched bases: 4. Germline V CDR1 and CDR2: MRHNA, SNTAGT. The CDR3 runs to 16 residues. CDR3 amino acids: CASSDSRLAGINEQFF. The CDR3 DNA follows: TGTGCCAGCAGTGACTCGAGACTAGCGGGGATCAATGAGCAGTTCTTC.

The chain joins TRBV30 to TRBJ2-3, with TRBD2 matching 7 bases. The V and J ends lost 5 bases and 11 bases, in that order; junction bases with no gene match: 22. The CDR3 totals 16 residues. CDR1 and CDR2 from the germline V gene are GTSNPN and SVGIG (reference sequence). The CDR3 protein is CAWGKGSGPRERGQYF. Here the CDR3 DNA reads TGTGCCTGGGGGAAGGGATCGGGCCCCCGGGAGCGGGGGCAGTATTTT. Filled out from reference TRBV30 and TRBJ2-3, the complete variable domain reads SQTIHQWPATLVQPVGSPLSLECTVEGTSNPNLYWYRQAAGRGLQLLFYSVGIGQISSEVPQNLSASRPQDRQFILSSKKLLLSDSGFYLCAWGKGSGPRERGQYFGPGTRLTVL.

This clone was recorded only once. The chain combines TRBV19 with TRBJ1-1; no reliable D call. Germline V gives CDR1 LNHDA, CDR2 SQIVND (reference sequence). The germline V and J ends were trimmed by 0 bases and 6 bases, with 14 bases remaining between them. There are 15 residues in the CDR3. CDR3 sequence reads: CASSIERNPVSEAFF. The CDR3 region has the DNA TGTGCCAGTAGTATAGAAAGGAATCCCGTCTCTGAAGCTTTCTTT.

The chain links TRBV5-1 to TRBJ2-7, with 8 bases aligning to TRBD2. Germline CDR1 SGHRS, CDR2 YFSETQ. The CDR3 consists of 14 residues. V dropped 2 bases and J dropped 4; count of bases not matched to a gene: 5. This CDR3 is CASSLAGDEYEQYF. CDR3 coding DNA: TGCGCCAGCAGCTTAGCGGGGGATGAGTACGAGCAGTACTTC.

In the case of this clone: At one boundary the junction diverges from the germline segment, which might be a read error. The sample has other DNA sequences that encode this CDR3 too. This chain connects TRBV5-1 to TRBJ1-2; TRBD1 aligns across 7 bases. Germline V gene lookup returns CDR1 SGHRS and CDR2 YFSETQ. CDR3 size: 12 residues. DNA for the CDR3: TGCGCCAGCAGCAAAGGGGGCGATGGCTACACTTTC. This codes for CASSKGGDGYTF.

CDR3 in amino acids: CASSPPWAGDSSYNEQFF. The CDR3 coding sequence is TGTGCCAGCTCACCACCGTGGGCCGGGGACAGCTCCTACAATGAGCAGTTCTTC. The rearrangement links TRBV18 to TRBJ2-1, with 7 bases that match TRBD1. Germline V gene sequence: CDR1 KGHSH, CDR2 LQKENI. V lost 0 bases and J lost 0; bases outside the gene matches: 8. CDR3 length: 18 residues.

J is TRBJ1-4 and V is TRBV27; D is possibly TRBD1 (5 bases). Germline CDR1 MNHEY, CDR2 SMNVEV (reference sequence). This CDR3 has 12 residues. The V end was cut by 1 base, the J end by 10 bases, with 7 bases between. In DNA, the CDR3 is TGTGCCAGCAGTTTATTCGGGGGAAAACTGTTTTTT. Its translation is CASSLFGGKLFF.

The gene calls are TRBV6-5 and TRBJ2-2; D may be TRBD2 (6 bases). The germline CDR1 and CDR2 sequences are MNHEY and SVGAGI. Trimming left V 2 bases short and J 5 bases short, with 12 bases between. This CDR3 comprises 15 residues. The CDR3 DNA sequence: TGTGCCAGCAGTTACCAGTGGGGGGAAACCGGGGAGCTGTTTTTT. It codes for CASSYQWGETGELFF.

The chain links TRBV7-2 to TRBJ2-3, with 7 bases matching TRBD2. Germline V gives CDR1 SGHTA, CDR2 FQGNSA. J gave up 0 bases and V 1 base, and 4 bases lay outside the gene matches. This CDR3 comprises 16 residues. CDR3 loop: CASSLGLADSTDTQYF. Written as DNA, the CDR3 is TGTGCCAGCAGCTTAGGGCTAGCGGATAGCACAGATACGCAGTATTTT.

The chain uses TRBV5-4 and TRBJ2-5; 12 bases agree with TRBD2. With 3 bases clipped from V and 7 bases from J, the junction kept 13 bases outside the gene matches. This CDR3 contains 17 residues. The germline CDR1 and CDR2 sequences are SGHNT and YYREEE (reference sequence). In nucleotides, the CDR3 is TGTGCCAGCAGCTCTAAGGACCTAGCGGGAGGGAGAGGGACCCAGTACTTC. Its protein is CASSSKDLAGGRGTQYF. Full variable domain (rest looked up from reference TRBV5-4 and TRBJ2-5): ETGVTQSPTHLIKTRGQQVTLRCSSQSGHNTVSWYQQALGQGPQFIFQYYREEENGRGNFPPRFSGLQFPNYSSELNVNALELDDSALYLCASSSKDLAGGRGTQYFGPGTRLLVL.